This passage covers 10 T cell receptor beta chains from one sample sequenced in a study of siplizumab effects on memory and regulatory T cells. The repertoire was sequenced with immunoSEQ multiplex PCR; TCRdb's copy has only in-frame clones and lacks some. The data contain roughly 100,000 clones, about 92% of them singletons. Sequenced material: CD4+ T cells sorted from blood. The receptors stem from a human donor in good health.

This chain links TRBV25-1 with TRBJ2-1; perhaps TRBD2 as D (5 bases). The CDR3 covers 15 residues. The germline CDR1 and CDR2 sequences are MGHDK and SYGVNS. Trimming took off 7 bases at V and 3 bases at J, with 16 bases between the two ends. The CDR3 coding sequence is TGTGCCAGCACCGAACCCCGGGGAAACTACAATGAGCAGTTCTTC. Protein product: CASTEPRGNYNEQFF. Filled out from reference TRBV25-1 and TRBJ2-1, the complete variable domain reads EADIYQTPRYLVIGTGKKITLECSQTMGHDKMYWYQQDPGMELHLIHYSYGVNSTEKGDLSSESTVSRIRTEHFPLTLESARPSHTSQYLCASTEPRGNYNEQFFGPGTRLTVL.

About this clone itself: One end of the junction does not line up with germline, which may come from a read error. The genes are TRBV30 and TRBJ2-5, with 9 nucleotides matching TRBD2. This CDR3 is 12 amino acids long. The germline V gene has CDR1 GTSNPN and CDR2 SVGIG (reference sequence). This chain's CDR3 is CAWSVPAGGSHF. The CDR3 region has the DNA TGTGCCTGGAGTGTACCGGCGGGAGGGTCGCACTTC.

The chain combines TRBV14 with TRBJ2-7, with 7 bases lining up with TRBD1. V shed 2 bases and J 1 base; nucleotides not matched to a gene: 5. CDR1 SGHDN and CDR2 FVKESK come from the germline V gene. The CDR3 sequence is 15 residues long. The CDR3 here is CASSQTDRTSYEQYF. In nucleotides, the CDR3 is TGTGCCAGCAGCCAAACGGACAGGACTTCCTACGAGCAGTACTTC.

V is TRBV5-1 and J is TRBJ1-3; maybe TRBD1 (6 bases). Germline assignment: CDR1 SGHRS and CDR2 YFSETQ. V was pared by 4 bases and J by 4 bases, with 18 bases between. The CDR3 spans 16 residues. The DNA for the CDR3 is TGCGCCAGCAGCGTATCATCGGGACAACGGGGAAACACCATATATTTT. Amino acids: CASSVSSGQRGNTIYF.

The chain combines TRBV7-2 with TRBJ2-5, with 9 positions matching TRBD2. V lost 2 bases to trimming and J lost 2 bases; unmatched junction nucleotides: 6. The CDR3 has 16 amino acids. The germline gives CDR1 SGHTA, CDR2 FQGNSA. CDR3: CASSLSHAGGQETQYF. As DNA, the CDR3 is TGTGCCAGCAGCTTAAGTCATGCGGGGGGGCAAGAGACCCAGTACTTC.

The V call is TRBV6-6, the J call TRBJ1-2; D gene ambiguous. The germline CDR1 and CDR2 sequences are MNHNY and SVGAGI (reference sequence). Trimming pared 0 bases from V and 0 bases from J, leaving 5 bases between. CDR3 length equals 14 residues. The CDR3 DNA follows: TGTGCCAGCAGTTACTCGGCAGCTAACTATGGCTACACCTTC. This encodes CASSYSAANYGYTF.

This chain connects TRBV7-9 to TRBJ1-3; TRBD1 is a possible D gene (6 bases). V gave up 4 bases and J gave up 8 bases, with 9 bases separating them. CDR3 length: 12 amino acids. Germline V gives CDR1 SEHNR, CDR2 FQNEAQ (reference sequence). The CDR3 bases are TGTGCCAGCAGCTCGGACAGTTACACCATATATTTT. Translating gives CASSSDSYTIYF. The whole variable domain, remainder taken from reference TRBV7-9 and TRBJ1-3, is DTGVSQNPRHKITKRGQNVTFRCDPISEHNRLYWYRQTLGQGPEFLTYFQNEAQLEKSRLLSDRFSAERPKGSFSTLEIQRTEQGDSAMYLCASSSDSYTIYFGEGSWLTVV.

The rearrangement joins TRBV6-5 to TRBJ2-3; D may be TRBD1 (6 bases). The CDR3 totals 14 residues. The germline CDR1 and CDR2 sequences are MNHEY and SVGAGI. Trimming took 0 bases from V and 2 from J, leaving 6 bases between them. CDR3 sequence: CASSYSGHTDTQYF. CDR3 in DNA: TGTGCCAGCAGTTACTCGGGACACACAGATACGCAGTATTTT.

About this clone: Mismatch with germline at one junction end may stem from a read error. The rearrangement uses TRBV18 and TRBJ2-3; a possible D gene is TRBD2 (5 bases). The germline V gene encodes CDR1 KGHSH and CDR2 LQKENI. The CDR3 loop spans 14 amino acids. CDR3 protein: CASSPFVGGDAQYF. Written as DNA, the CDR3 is TGTGCCAGCTCACCATTTGTCGGAGGAGATGCGCAGTATTTT. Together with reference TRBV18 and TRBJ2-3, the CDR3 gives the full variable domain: NAGVMQNPRHLVRRRGQEARLRCSPMKGHSHVYWYRQLPEEGLKFMVYLQKENIIDESGMPKERFSAEFPKEGPSILRIQQVVRGDSAAYFCASSPFVGGDAQYFGPGTRLTVL.

DNA for the CDR3: TGTGCCAGCAGCGTGGGGCCAGGACTAGCGAACAATGAGCAGTTCTTC. It specifies CASSVGPGLANNEQFF. The chain links TRBV9 to TRBJ2-1; the match to TRBD2 covers 9 bases. The CDR3 is made up of 16 amino acids. V lost 2 bases to trimming and J lost 5 bases; unmatched junction nucleotides: 8. Looked up from germline, CDR1 is SGDLS and CDR2 is YYNGEE.